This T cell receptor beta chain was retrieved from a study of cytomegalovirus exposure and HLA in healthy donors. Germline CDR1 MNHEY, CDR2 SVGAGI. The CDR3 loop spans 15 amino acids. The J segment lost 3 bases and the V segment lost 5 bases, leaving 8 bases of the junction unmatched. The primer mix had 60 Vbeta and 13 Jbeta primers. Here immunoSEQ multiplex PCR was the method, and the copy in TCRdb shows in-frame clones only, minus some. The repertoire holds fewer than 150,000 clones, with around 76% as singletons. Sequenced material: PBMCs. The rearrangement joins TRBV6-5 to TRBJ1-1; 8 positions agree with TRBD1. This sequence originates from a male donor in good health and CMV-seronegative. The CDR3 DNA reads TGTGCCAGCAGTCACAGACAGGGGCTGGACACTGAAGCTTTCTTT. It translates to CASSHRQGLDTEAFF.